This T cell receptor beta chain derives from a study of early T cells in non-severe SARS-CoV-2 infection. The CDR3 sequence is 12 residues long. Germline V gene lookup returns CDR1 DFQATT and CDR2 SNEGSKA (reference sequence). Trimming removed 6 bases from V and 8 bases from J, with 16 bases in between. TCRdb reprocessed the 5' RACE reads via MiXCR and lists one record per CDR3 protein. The sample yields about 99,000 distinct CDR3 sequences, 16% seen once. This sequence was found in an adult who was a healthcare worker with PCR-confirmed SARS-CoV-2 infection or an uninfected control (not recorded which). The chain is built from TRBV20-1 and TRBJ1-1; no definite D call. Sequenced sample: whole blood. The chain's CDR3 is CSAGTTSDEAFF. In DNA form, the CDR3 reads TGCAGTGCGGGCACCACCTCGGACGAAGCTTTCTTT.